This TCR beta chain was retrieved from a study of cytomegalovirus exposure and HLA in healthy donors. Background on the study: Earlier sequencing of some 180 million T cells yielded about 120 million unique TCR beta sequences. Counted in an early data release were roughly 87 million unique TCRs from HLA-typed donors.

The CDR3 runs 14 residues. Trimming pared 3 bases from V and 9 bases from J, leaving 15 bases between. Germline CDR1 reads MGHRA; CDR2 reads YSYEKL. The study's findings and limits: Upon later analysis, TCR association rates were observed to vary by HLA locus, being highest for DRB1 and lowest for HLA-C.

The PCR made use of 60 Vbeta and 13 Jbeta primers. Some clones are missing from TCRdb's copy, which holds only in-frame ones; the method was immunoSEQ multiplex PCR. The sample consists of about 140,000 clones, around a tenth of them appearing once. This clone was observed a few times. Its target is unknown. The V call is TRBV4-1, the J call TRBJ2-1, with D perhaps TRBD2 (5 bases). The specimen was PBMCs. The clonotype was recovered from a male donor in good health and CMV-seronegative. CDR3 protein: CASSHFGLGSEQFF. The CDR3 DNA sequence: TGCGCCAGCAGCCATTTCGGATTAGGGAGTGAGCAGTTCTTC.